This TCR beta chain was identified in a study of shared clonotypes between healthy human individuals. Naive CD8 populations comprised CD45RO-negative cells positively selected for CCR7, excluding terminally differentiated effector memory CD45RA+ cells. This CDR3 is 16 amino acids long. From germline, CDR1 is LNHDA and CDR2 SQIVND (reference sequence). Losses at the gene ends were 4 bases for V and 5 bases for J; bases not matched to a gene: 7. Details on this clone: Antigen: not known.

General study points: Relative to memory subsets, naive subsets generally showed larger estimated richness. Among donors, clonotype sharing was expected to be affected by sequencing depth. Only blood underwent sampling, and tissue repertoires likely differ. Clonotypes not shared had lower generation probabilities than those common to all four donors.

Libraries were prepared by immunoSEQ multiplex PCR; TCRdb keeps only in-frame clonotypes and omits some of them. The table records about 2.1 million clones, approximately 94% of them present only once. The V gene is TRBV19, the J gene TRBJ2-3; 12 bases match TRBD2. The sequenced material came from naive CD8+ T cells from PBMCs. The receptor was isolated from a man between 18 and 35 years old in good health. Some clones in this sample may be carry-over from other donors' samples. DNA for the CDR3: TGTGCCAGTAGTAACCACGGGACTAGCGGGCAAGATACGCAGTATTTT. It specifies CASSNHGTSGQDTQYF.